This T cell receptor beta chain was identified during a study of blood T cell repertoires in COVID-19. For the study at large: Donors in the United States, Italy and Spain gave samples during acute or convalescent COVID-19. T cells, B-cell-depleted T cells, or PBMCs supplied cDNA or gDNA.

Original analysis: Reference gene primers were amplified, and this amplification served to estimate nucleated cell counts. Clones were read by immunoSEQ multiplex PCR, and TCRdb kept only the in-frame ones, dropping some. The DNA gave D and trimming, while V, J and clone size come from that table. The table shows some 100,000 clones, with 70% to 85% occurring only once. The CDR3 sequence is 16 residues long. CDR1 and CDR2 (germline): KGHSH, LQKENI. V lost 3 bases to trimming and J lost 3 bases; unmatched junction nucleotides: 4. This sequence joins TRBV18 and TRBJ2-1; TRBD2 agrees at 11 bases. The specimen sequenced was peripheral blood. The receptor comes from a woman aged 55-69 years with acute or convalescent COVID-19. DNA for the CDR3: TGTGCCAGCTCACCGGGACTAGCGGTGAACTACAATGAGCAGTTCTTC. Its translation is CASSPGLAVNYNEQFF. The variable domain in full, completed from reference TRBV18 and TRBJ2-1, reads NAGVMQNPRHLVRRRGQEARLRCSPMKGHSHVYWYRQLPEEGLKFMVYLQKENIIDESGMPKERFSAEFPKEGPSILRIQQVVRGDSAAYFCASSPGLAVNYNEQFFGPGTRLTVL.